Below, 27 T cell receptor beta chains from the same sample are listed, as sequenced in a study of blood T cell repertoires in COVID-19. TCRdb keeps only in-frame clones here, not all; method: immunoSEQ multiplex PCR. Of more than 100,000 clones listed, approximately 81% were seen once; the top ten hold almost 8.5%. The sequencing sample was made of peripheral blood. The receptors shown here come from a woman aged 55 to 70 with active or convalescent COVID-19.

The chain recombines TRBV24-1 with TRBJ2-6; 11 bases agree with TRBD1. This CDR3 has 18 amino acids. In germline, CDR1 is KGHDR, CDR2 SFDVKD. The V and J ends lost 3 bases and 0 bases, in that order; junction bases with no gene match: 3. The DNA for the CDR3 is TGTGCCACCAGTGATCCGGGACAGGGGGTCTCTGGGGCCAACGTCCTGACTTTC. Protein product: CATSDPGQGVSGANVLTF.

V and J are TRBV6-1 and TRBJ2-7, with D perhaps matching TRBD2 (6 bases). Germline assignment: CDR1 MNHNS and CDR2 SASEGT. V lost 2 bases and J lost 2, with 10 bases in between. CDR3 length: 14 amino acids. Here the CDR3 reads CASSEFWGAYEQYF. The CDR3 DNA is TGTGCCAGCAGTGAATTTTGGGGGGCCTACGAGCAGTACTTC.

This clone was seen only once. V usage is TRBV5-5 and J usage is TRBJ1-5, with TRBD1 as a possible D gene (5 bases). Trimming stripped 5 bases from V and 4 bases from J, with 16 bases between. The CDR3 has 15 amino acids. CDR1 SGHKS and CDR2 YYEKEE come from the germline V gene (reference sequence). This CDR3 is CASSVAGLQNQPQHF. The DNA for the CDR3 is TGTGCCAGCAGTGTAGCAGGGCTTCAAAATCAGCCCCAGCATTTT.

A single count supports this clone. This chain links TRBV28 with TRBJ2-7; TRBD2 matches 16 bases. This CDR3 contains 16 residues. Germline V gene sequence: CDR1 MDHEN, CDR2 SYDVKM. V was clipped by 5 bases and J by 6 bases; unmatched bases: 7. The CDR3 DNA reads TGTGCCAGCAGTCCGACCGGGACTAGCGGGAGGGCCGAGCAGTACTTC. Protein sequence: CASSPTGTSGRAEQYF.

This clone was seen only once. This rearrangement joins TRBV7-2 to TRBJ2-7; D gene unclear. In germline, CDR1 is SGHTA, CDR2 FQGNSA. The CDR3 is 15 residues long. V was clipped by 2 bases and J by 2 bases, with 13 bases between them. For the CDR3, the DNA is TGTGCCAGCAGCTTATTTTCGCTAGAGACCTACGAGCAGTACTTC. Translated, it gives CASSLFSLETYEQYF.

The chain couples TRBV10-3 to TRBJ1-4; 7 bases map to TRBD1. This CDR3 has 14 residues. V trimming: 4 bases; J trimming: 8 bases; junction bases outside the gene matches: 7. Germline values: CDR1 ENHRY, CDR2 SYGVKD. In DNA, the CDR3 is TGTGCCATCAGTGGTGAGGGACAGCCCGAAAAACTGTTTTTT. It specifies CAISGEGQPEKLFF.

This rearrangement joins TRBV4-1 to TRBJ2-7, with 16 bases that match TRBD2. Germline V lookup: CDR1 MGHRA, CDR2 YSYEKL. This CDR3 contains 18 residues. J gave up 4 bases and V 1 base, and 7 bases lay outside the gene matches. The DNA for the CDR3 is TGCGCCAGCAGCCAAGGGGGACTAGCGGGAGGGCCGATATACGAGCAGTACTTC. It codes for CASSQGGLAGGPIYEQYF.

The chain recombines TRBV7-9 with TRBJ1-1; the D gene is possibly TRBD1 (6 bases). The CDR3 covers 18 residues. V was cut by 5 bases and J by 0 bases, with 22 bases left in between. CDR1 is SEHNR and CDR2 is FQNEAQ in the germline V gene (reference sequence). In nucleotides, the CDR3 is TGTGCCAGCAGCGCCCTTGGACAGTTGTTTACCTTGAACACTGAAGCTTTCTTT. This codes for CASSALGQLFTLNTEAFF.

The V gene is TRBV10-3, the J gene TRBJ2-7, with D perhaps matching TRBD1 (5 bases). The V gene lost 8 bases and the J gene lost 4 bases, with 12 bases spanning the gap. This CDR3 has 12 residues. Germline assignment: CDR1 ENHRY and CDR2 SYGVKD. The CDR3 loop is CAIEDNSYEQYF. CDR3 DNA: TGTGCCATCGAGGACAACTCTTACGAGCAGTACTTC.

This clone was picked up one time. This sequence joins TRBV5-1 and TRBJ2-2, with D possibly matching TRBD1 (6 bases). Germline V gene lookup returns CDR1 SGHRS and CDR2 YFSETQ. V was pared by 3 bases and J by 2 bases, with 11 bases between. CDR3 size: 15 residues. The CDR3 DNA sequence: TGCGCCAGCAGCTCCGGGACAACAAACACCGGGGAGCTGTTTTTT. Amino acids: CASSSGTTNTGELFF. Drawing the rest from reference TRBV5-1 and TRBJ2-2, the complete variable domain is KAGVTQTPRYLIKTRGQQVTLSCSPISGHRSVSWYQQTPGQGLQFLFEYFSETQRNKGNFPGRFSGRQFSNSRSEMNVSTLELGDSALYLCASSSGTTNTGELFFGEGSRLTVL.

This clone appeared a single time. The chain uses TRBV20-1 and TRBJ1-5; 7 nucleotides agree with TRBD1. The CDR3 is 10 amino acids. The junction had 4 bases not matched to a gene; V was cut back by 6 bases and J by 11 bases. The germline V gene encodes CDR1 DFQATT and CDR2 SNEGSKA (reference sequence). The CDR3 loop is CSALQGAQHF. The CDR3 region has the DNA TGCAGTGCACTTCAGGGGGCCCAGCATTTT.

This clone was found once. J is TRBJ2-1 and V is TRBV7-9, with TRBD2 identical over 8 bases. CDR1 is SEHNR, CDR2 FQNEAQ, per germline (reference sequence). The CDR3 consists of 16 residues. After removal of 1 base from V and 10 bases from J, the junction contained 12 bases not matched to a gene. CDR3 sequence: CASSLEILESGSEQFF. CDR3 nucleotide sequence: TGTGCCAGCAGCTTAGAGATCTTGGAGAGCGGGAGCGAGCAGTTCTTC.

This chain's CDR3 is CTAEQNTEAFF. DNA of the CDR3: TGCACCGCGGAACAGAACACTGAAGCTTTCTTT. The chain has TRBV29-1 and TRBJ1-1, with D uncertain. Germline values: CDR1 SQVTM, CDR2 ANQGSEA. CDR3 size: 11 residues.

The table lists this clone with a few counts. The CDR3 loop is CASSFPGAYGYTF. CDR3 sequence (DNA): TGTGCCAGCAGTTTTCCAGGGGCCTATGGCTACACCTTC. The rearrangement links TRBV28 to TRBJ1-2; weak D call: TRBD1 (6 bases). Germline V gene data show CDR1 as MDHEN and CDR2 as SYDVKM. The CDR3 totals 13 residues. The V gene lost 3 bases and the J gene lost 4 bases, with 9 bases spanning the gap.

The rearrangement links TRBV7-9 to TRBJ1-2, with no clear D. V lost 2 bases, J lost 8 bases, and 12 bases lay in between. Germline values: CDR1 SEHNR, CDR2 FQNEAQ (reference sequence). This CDR3 contains 13 residues. CDR3 DNA: TGTGCCAGCAGCTTAAGTCAGTTCCAAGGCTACACCTTC. It is translated as CASSLSQFQGYTF. The whole variable domain, filled in from reference TRBV7-9 and TRBJ1-2, reads DTGVSQNPRHKITKRGQNVTFRCDPISEHNRLYWYRQTLGQGPEFLTYFQNEAQLEKSRLLSDRFSAERPKGSFSTLEIQRTEQGDSAMYLCASSLSQFQGYTFGSGTRLTVV.

The chain joins TRBV5-6 to TRBJ1-1; 8 nucleotides match TRBD1. Germline V gives CDR1 SGHDT, CDR2 YYEEEE. The CDR3 is 14 amino acids. The junction had 11 bases not matched to a gene; V was cut back by 4 bases and J by 9 bases. CDR3 region: CASSPGTGGLKAFF. CDR3 nucleotide sequence: TGTGCCAGCAGCCCCGGGACAGGAGGCTTAAAAGCTTTCTTT.

The rearrangement joins TRBV19 to TRBJ1-2; 9 bases match TRBD1. V was clipped by 5 bases and J by 7 bases; unmatched bases: 14. Germline V gene sequence: CDR1 LNHDA, CDR2 SQIVND (reference sequence). The CDR3 covers 16 residues. CDR3 sequence (DNA): TGTGCCAGTAGTGTCGAACAGGGGGCGCATGAAAGTGGCTACACCTTC. Its translation: CASSVEQGAHESGYTF.

The chain employs TRBV6-1 and TRBJ2-3; 9 bases are a match to TRBD2. V shed 3 bases, J shed 1 base, and the junction held 8 bases outside the gene matches. This CDR3 has 17 amino acids. Germline V gene data show CDR1 as MNHNS and CDR2 as SASEGT. The CDR3 reads CASSDKFVAGGTDTQYF. The CDR3 region has the DNA TGTGCCAGCAGTGATAAATTTGTAGCGGGGGGCACAGATACGCAGTATTTT.

The rearrangement links TRBV6-4 to TRBJ2-5; 9 nucleotides align to TRBD2. Germline assignment: CDR1 MRHNA and CDR2 SNTAGT. This CDR3 comprises 14 residues. V trimming: 3 bases; J trimming: 9 bases; junction bases outside the gene matches: 8. Here the CDR3 reads CASSEASGNWPQYF. The CDR3 DNA follows: TGTGCCAGCAGTGAGGCTAGCGGGAATTGGCCCCAGTACTTC.

V is TRBV5-4 and J is TRBJ2-1; 8 nucleotides match TRBD2. With 0 bases clipped from V and 8 bases from J, the junction kept 7 bases outside the gene matches. Germline V gives CDR1 SGHNT, CDR2 YYREEE (reference sequence). This CDR3 has 15 residues. The CDR3 bases are TGTGCCAGCAGCTTGGGGGGACTAGAAACCTATGAGCAGTTCTTC. This sequence encodes CASSLGGLETYEQFF.

The sample holds a few counts of this clone. This chain joins TRBV6-5 and TRBJ1-5; D is uncertain. Germline V CDR1 and CDR2: MNHEY, SVGAGI. Trimming cost V 7 bases and J 6 bases, with 13 bases left between them. There are 13 residues in the CDR3. The DNA of the CDR3 is TGTGCCAGCACACTACACCTCGGTCAGCCCCAGCATTTT. It translates to CASTLHLGQPQHF.

This chain uses TRBV29-1 with TRBJ1-2; D might be TRBD1 (6 bases). Between the trimmed V and J ends, which lost 0 bases and 3 bases, there was a span of 23 bases. CDR3 length equals 18 residues. Germline assignment: CDR1 SQVTM and CDR2 ANQGSEA. The CDR3 reads CSVEDPKTPTDRHYGYTF. Here the CDR3 DNA reads TGCAGCGTTGAAGATCCGAAAACTCCTACAGACAGGCACTATGGCTACACCTTC.

The V gene is TRBV5-4, the J gene TRBJ2-2; 8 nucleotides match TRBD2. The V and J ends lost 3 bases and 3 bases, in that order; junction bases with no gene match: 10. This CDR3 is 17 amino acids long. Germline CDR1 SGHNT, CDR2 YYREEE (reference sequence). CDR3 residues: CASSSLLAGADTGELFF. In DNA form, the CDR3 reads TGTGCCAGCAGCTCCCTTCTAGCGGGCGCCGACACCGGGGAGCTGTTTTTT.

There are a few counts of this clone. The genes are TRBV4-1 and TRBJ1-6, with 7 bases fitting TRBD1. The CDR3 sequence is 17 residues long. V shed 0 bases, J shed 16 bases, and the junction held 18 bases outside the gene matches. The V gene's germline CDR1 is MGHRA and CDR2 YSYEKL. CDR3 in amino acids: CASSQDDRPQGTSGLHF. The CDR3 DNA sequence: TGCGCCAGCAGCCAAGATGACCGGCCACAGGGGACCTCTGGGCTCCACTTT.

This chain links TRBV30 with TRBJ2-2, with D tentatively TRBD2 (6 bases). The germline V and J ends were trimmed by 0 bases and 6 bases, with 8 bases remaining between them. The V gene's germline CDR1 is GTSNPN and CDR2 SVGIG (reference sequence). The CDR3 contains 13 residues. CDR3 sequence: CAWSVRGSGELFF. Here the CDR3 DNA reads TGTGCCTGGAGTGTACGGGGGTCCGGGGAGCTGTTTTTT.

The gene calls are TRBV5-1 and TRBJ1-3; no clear D. The CDR3 sequence is 14 residues long. From germline, CDR1 is SGHRS and CDR2 YFSETQ. V was trimmed by 2 bases and J by 2 bases, leaving 8 bases between them. DNA for the CDR3: TGCGCCAGCAGCTTCGGGTCTACTGGAAACACCATATATTTT. It translates to CASSFGSTGNTIYF.

The chain has TRBV29-1 and TRBJ2-7; possibly TRBD1 for D (5 bases). The CDR3 length is 11 residues. The V end lost 7 bases, the J end lost 3 bases, and 10 bases lay between the germline ends. CDR1 is SQVTM and CDR2 is ANQGSEA in the germline V gene. The CDR3 is CSALTVYEQYF. CDR3 nucleotides: TGCAGCGCATTGACAGTCTACGAGCAGTACTTC.